A single sample gave rise to the 31 T cell receptor beta chains below, sequenced in a study of Tregs in tolerant kidney transplant recipients. The method was immunoSEQ multiplex PCR; TCRdb's version includes in-frame clones alone and lacks a portion of them. Recorded for this sample: approximately 50,000 clones. Specimen: CD4+ T cells from blood, collected before the transplant. These receptors all stem from a human donor who received a combined kidney and bone marrow transplant.

On this clone itself: The read is 3 residues too short to cover the CDR3 end, so that end is filled in from the germline J gene. The identical CDR3 is also encoded by other nucleotide sequences in the sample. This rearrangement joins TRBV7-2 to TRBJ2-1; D is possibly TRBD2 (6 bases). V lost 5 bases to trimming and J lost 1 base, with 9 bases between them. The CDR3 is 14 residues long. Germline V gene data show CDR1 as SGHTA and CDR2 as FQGNSA. The CDR3 spells CASSPAGSYNEQFF. Partial CDR3 DNA: TGTGCCAGCAGCCCCGCGGGGTCCTACAATGAG. The variable domain in full, completed from reference TRBV7-2 and TRBJ2-1, reads GAGVSQSPSNKVTEKGKDVELRCDPISGHTALYWYRQSLGQGLEFLIYFQGNSAPDKSGLPSDRFSAERTGGSVSTLTIQRTQQEDSAVYLCASSPAGSYNEQFFGPGTRLTVL.

As regards this clone: The CDR3 extends 3 residues past the end of the read, so its final part is completed from the germline J gene. This rearrangement joins TRBV7-6 to TRBJ2-7, with D unclear. V was shortened by 1 base and J by 1 base, with 11 bases between the two germline ends. Germline-derived CDR1 and CDR2 are SGHVS and FNYEAQ. The CDR3 totals 15 residues. CDR3 bases read: TGTGCCAGCAGCTTAGGATCGGGTAGATCCTACGAG. Protein product: CASSLGSGRSYE. The full CDR3 sequence reads CASSLGSGRSYEQYF.

As concerns this clone: The read comes to an end 3 residues before the CDR3 does, leaving the germline J gene to fill in the end. The J gene is TRBJ2-2, the V gene TRBV19; TRBD1 is a possible D gene (7 bases). Germline CDR1 is LNHDA and CDR2 is SQIVND (reference sequence). V lost 6 bases to trimming and J lost 6 bases, with 20 bases between them. The CDR3 spans 16 residues. The sequenced CDR3 bases are TGTGCCAGTAGCATCCTTTCCCAGGGGGGCGCCGGGGAG. This sequence encodes CASSILSQGGAGE. The full CDR3 protein reads CASSILSQGGAGELFF.

Note on this clone: Read sequence stops 3 residues before the CDR3 end, and the germline J gene provides the missing end. V usage is TRBV7-2 and J usage is TRBJ2-5, with 7 positions matching TRBD2. Per germline, CDR1 SGHTA and CDR2 FQGNSA. This CDR3 comprises 13 residues. The ends lost 6 bases at V and 5 bases at J; junction bases unmatched: 6. The CDR3 DNA, read in part, is TGTGCCAGCAGGAGAGCGGGGATGGAGACC. As protein: CASRRAGMET. The full CDR3 is CASRRAGMETQYF.

Of note for this clone: The missing CDR3 end, 3 residues past where the read stops, is filled in from the germline J gene. The J gene is TRBJ1-6, the V gene TRBV10-3; no definite D call. Germline assignment: CDR1 ENHRY and CDR2 SYGVKD. The CDR3 runs 14 residues. V lost 5 bases, J lost 8 bases, and 13 bases lay in between. The chain's CDR3 is CAISQGFVYSPLHF. Partial CDR3 DNA: TGTGCCATCAGTCAAGGGTTTGTTTATTCACCC.

As concerns this clone: The CDR3 end falls 3 residues outside the read, so it is completed with the germline J gene. The chain has TRBV19 and TRBJ2-3; 10 bases line up with TRBD2. The J segment lost 6 bases and the V segment lost 6 bases, leaving 9 bases of the junction unmatched. The germline V gene encodes CDR1 LNHDA and CDR2 SQIVND (reference sequence). The CDR3 is made up of 15 amino acids. This CDR3 is CASRGRSSGSDTQYF. The part of the CDR3 DNA that was read is TGTGCCAGTAGGGGGCGGTCTAGCGGGAGTGATACG.

Note on this clone: The CDR3 goes on 3 residues after the read ends, and that part is filled in from the germline J gene. The chain joins TRBV20-1 to TRBJ1-5; 7 bases agree with TRBD1. The J segment lost 7 bases and the V segment lost 4 bases, leaving 7 bases of the junction unmatched. Germline lookup yields CDR1 DFQATT and CDR2 SNEGSKA (reference sequence). This CDR3 is built from 13 residues. The CDR3 sequence: CSAKTGSGQPQHF. CDR3 DNA (partial): TGCAGTGCTAAGACAGGGTCGGGCCAGCCC.

About this clone: From the germline J gene comes the end of the CDR3, since the read stops 3 residues before it. The chain carries TRBV20-1 and TRBJ1-2; weak D call: TRBD1 (6 bases). From germline, CDR1 is DFQATT and CDR2 SNEGSKA (reference sequence). The V end lost 4 bases, the J end lost 2 bases, and 11 bases lay between the germline ends. This CDR3 spans 13 amino acids. The part of the CDR3 DNA that was read is TGCAGTGCTATCGCGGGGGGCAACTATGGC. This gives the protein CSAIAGGNYG. The entire CDR3 reads CSAIAGGNYGYTF.

As regards this clone: The missing CDR3 end, 3 residues past where the read stops, is filled in from the germline J gene. This sequence joins TRBV7-9 and TRBJ2-7; 11 bases line up with TRBD2. The CDR3 is made up of 15 amino acids. Germline assignment: CDR1 SEHNR and CDR2 FQNEAQ (reference sequence). J lost 2 bases, V lost 6 bases, and 6 bases had no gene match. The sequenced CDR3 bases are TGTGCCAGCAGGGCTCTTAGCGGGAGGGCCTACGAG. This encodes CASRALSGRAYE. The full CDR3 reads CASRALSGRAYEQYF.

Points on this clone: Read sequence stops 3 residues before the CDR3 end, and the germline J gene provides the missing end. The V gene is TRBV18, the J gene TRBJ2-7, with 8 nucleotides matching TRBD2. Germline V gene lookup returns CDR1 KGHSH and CDR2 LQKENI. V shed 6 bases, J shed 2 bases, and the junction held 9 bases outside the gene matches. CDR3 length equals 15 residues. CDR3 in amino acids: CASSRGAGGTYEQYF. CDR3 DNA (partial): TGTGCCAGCTCCCGCGGGGCGGGGGGCACCTACGAG.

CDR3 in amino acids: CASSPFPGGYTF. Partial CDR3 DNA: TGTGCCAGCAGTCCATTTCCGGGGGGC. J is TRBJ1-2 and V is TRBV2; D is undetermined. The CDR3 goes on 3 residues after the read ends, and that part is filled in from the germline J gene. Germline assignment: CDR1 SNHLY and CDR2 FYNNEI. This CDR3 has 12 amino acids.

Remarks on this clone: The sequence runs out 3 residues before the end of the CDR3; the remainder is reconstructed from the germline J gene. The chain joins TRBV2 to TRBJ1-1; TRBD1 matches 7 bases. Germline CDR1 and CDR2: SNHLY and FYNNEI. This CDR3 comprises 14 residues. V was pared by 5 bases and J by 5 bases, with 8 bases of the junction left unmatched. CDR3 loop: CASSPTGFGTEAFF. CDR3 DNA (partial): TGTGCCAGCAGTCCGACAGGGTTTGGGACTGAA.

Comment on this clone: Sequencing ends 3 residues short of the CDR3 end; the germline J gene provides the rest. The V and J genes are TRBV5-6 and TRBJ2-1; the match to TRBD2 covers 11 bases. The CDR3 has 15 residues. V shed 0 bases and J 7 bases; nucleotides not matched to a gene: 3. Germline V gives CDR1 SGHDT, CDR2 YYEEEE. Partial CDR3 DNA: TGTGCCAGCAGCTTGGAGTCTAGCGGGGGGAATGAG. Translating gives CASSLESSGGNE. The complete CDR3 reads CASSLESSGGNEQFF.

With respect to this clone: Read data end 3 residues before the CDR3 end; the end is taken from the germline J gene. The chain recombines TRBV19 with TRBJ1-1, with TRBD1 matching over 7 bases. With 5 bases clipped from V and 7 bases from J, the junction kept 10 bases outside the gene matches. CDR1 and CDR2 (germline): LNHDA, SQIVND (reference sequence). This CDR3 region has 14 residues. CDR3 residues: CASSPRGRRDEAFF. The sequenced part of the CDR3 DNA is TGTGCCAGTAGTCCAAGGGGGCGACGGGATGAA.

A note on this clone: The read terminates 3 residues before the CDR3 end, so the remaining end is supplied by the germline J gene. V is TRBV7-6 and J is TRBJ2-1; 15 nucleotides agree with TRBD2. Germline assignment: CDR1 SGHVS and CDR2 FNYEAQ. There are 16 residues in the CDR3. Trimming cost V 2 bases and J 7 bases; bases outside gene matches: 3. The sequenced part of the CDR3 DNA is TGTGCCAGCAGCTTAAGGGGGACTAGCGGGGGGAATGAG. Translation: CASSLRGTSGGNE. The entire CDR3 protein is CASSLRGTSGGNEQFF.

Regarding this clone: The read terminates 3 residues before the CDR3 end, so the remaining end is supplied by the germline J gene. This chain connects TRBV2 to TRBJ2-2; 8 nucleotides match TRBD2. The germline gives CDR1 SNHLY, CDR2 FYNNEI. The CDR3 totals 17 residues. V lost 0 bases and J lost 6; bases outside the gene matches: 9. CDR3: CASSEAAFMGLAGELFF. Partial CDR3 DNA: TGTGCCAGCAGTGAAGCGGCCTTTATGGGACTAGCCGGGGAG.

As for this clone: The CDR3 end falls 3 residues outside the read, so it is completed with the germline J gene. This chain links TRBV18 with TRBJ1-4; D ambiguous. Trimming cost V 3 bases and J 8 bases, with 13 bases left between them. The CDR3 covers 14 residues. CDR1 and CDR2 (germline): KGHSH, LQKENI. The CDR3 DNA, read in part, is TGTGCCAGCTCACCTGACTTATGGGTGGAAAAA. This encodes CASSPDLWVEK. The entire CDR3 protein is CASSPDLWVEKLFF.

Remarks on this clone: The read terminates 3 residues ahead of where the CDR3 ends, so the germline J gene completes it. This chain connects TRBV2 to TRBJ2-7; no firm D call. Germline assignment: CDR1 SNHLY and CDR2 FYNNEI. V lost 10 bases and J lost 2, with 12 bases in between. The CDR3 is made up of 12 amino acids. CDR3 bases read: TGTGCCACCGCTAGTCTACCCTACGAG. As protein: CATASLPYE. The whole CDR3 sequence is CATASLPYEQYF. The variable domain in full, with the rest retrieved from reference TRBV2 and TRBJ2-7, is EPEVTQTPSHQVTQMGQEVILRCVPISNHLYFYWYRQILGQKVEFLVSFYNNEISEKSEIFDDQFSVERPDGSNFTLKIRSTKLEDSAMYFCATASLPYEQYFGPGTRLTVT.

Remarks on this clone: The observed sequence ends 3 residues before the CDR3 terminus, with the missing tail filled in from the germline J gene. The chain has TRBV11-2 and TRBJ2-3; D not resolved. The CDR3 is made up of 15 amino acids. Trimming took off 3 bases at V and 6 bases at J, with 16 bases between the two ends. Germline CDR1 reads SGHAT; CDR2 reads FQNNGV. CDR3 DNA (partial): TGTGCCAGCAGCTTTATCGGTTTGGCACAGGATACG. Translating it yields CASSFIGLAQDT. The full CDR3 reads CASSFIGLAQDTQYF.

About this clone itself: Read sequence stops 3 residues before the CDR3 end, and the germline J gene provides the missing end. The chain is built from TRBV5-4 and TRBJ1-4; TRBD1 is a possible D gene (6 bases). The V gene's germline CDR1 is SGHNT and CDR2 YYREEE (reference sequence). The ends were cut back, 2 bases at V and 0 bases at J, with 11 bases in the middle. This CDR3 region has 16 residues. CDR3 DNA, as far as it was read: TGTGCCAGCAGCTTTGGGACACCGTCAACTAATGAAAAA. This encodes CASSFGTPSTNEK. The whole CDR3 reads CASSFGTPSTNEKLFF. Variable domain in full (rest from reference TRBV5-4 and TRBJ1-4): ETGVTQSPTHLIKTRGQQVTLRCSSQSGHNTVSWYQQALGQGPQFIFQYYREEENGRGNFPPRFSGLQFPNYSSELNVNALELDDSALYLCASSFGTPSTNEKLFFGSGTQLSVL.

Note on this clone: The read is 3 residues too short to cover the CDR3 end, so that end is filled in from the germline J gene. The chain recombines TRBV19 with TRBJ2-4; TRBD1 might be the D (6 bases). V lost 4 bases and J lost 0, with 16 bases in between. CDR1 and CDR2 (germline): LNHDA, SQIVND (reference sequence). The CDR3 length is 17 residues. The CDR3 sequence: CASSKVPWGLAKNIQYF. CDR3 bases read: TGTGCCAGTAGTAAGGTCCCATGGGGGCTAGCCAAAAACATT.

On this clone itself: The read terminates 3 residues ahead of where the CDR3 ends, so the germline J gene completes it. This chain uses TRBV18 with TRBJ2-7; 8 bases are a match to TRBD1. The germline gives CDR1 KGHSH, CDR2 LQKENI. V lost 6 bases, J lost 3 bases, and 10 bases stayed unmatched. The CDR3 sequence is 15 residues long. The CDR3 DNA, read in part, is TGTGCCAGCTCCCAGACGACAGGGGCCTACTACGAG. Its translation is CASSQTTGAYYE. The full CDR3 reads CASSQTTGAYYEQYF.

For this clone: Sequencing ends 3 residues short of the CDR3 end; the germline J gene provides the rest. V gene TRBV18 combines with J gene TRBJ2-3; 8 bases fit TRBD1. Germline V gene data show CDR1 as KGHSH and CDR2 as LQKENI. The junction had 10 bases not matched to a gene; V was cut back by 7 bases and J by 4 bases. The length of the CDR3 is 15 residues. The CDR3 is CASYRTGLRADTQYF. CDR3 bases read: TGTGCCAGCTACAGGACAGGGCTTAGAGCAGATACG.

On this clone itself: Coverage ceases 3 residues before the CDR3 finishes, and the germline J gene fills in the end. The chain couples TRBV10-2 to TRBJ2-2; D may be TRBD1 (6 bases). Germline CDR1 and CDR2: WSHSY and SAAADI. V was pared by 11 bases and J by 2 bases, with 15 bases between. The CDR3 is 14 amino acids. The CDR3 loop reads CALGQYYNTGELFF. CDR3 DNA, as far as it was read: TGCGCCTTAGGACAGTACTACAACACCGGGGAG.

Points on this clone: The CDR3 extends 3 residues past the end of the read, so its final part is completed from the germline J gene. The V and J genes are TRBV6-2 or TRBV6-3 and TRBJ2-3, with TRBD2 matching 7 bases. V dropped 11 bases and J dropped 1; count of bases not matched to a gene: 6. The germline CDR1 and CDR2 sequences are MNHEY and SVGEGT. This CDR3 is built from 13 residues. The CDR3 reads CAATRGGTDTQYF. The CDR3 bases that were read are TGTGCCGCGACCCGGGGGGGCACAGATACG.

Regarding this clone: The CDR3 end is not reached by the read, which stops 3 residues before it; the germline J gene fills it in. This rearrangement joins TRBV7-9 to TRBJ1-2; 9 bases map to TRBD1. Germline CDR1 SEHNR, CDR2 FQNEAQ (reference sequence). The CDR3 runs 14 residues. V lost 6 bases to trimming and J lost 5 bases; unmatched junction nucleotides: 7. The CDR3 loop reads CASSQGQGIYGYTF. CDR3 DNA (partial): TGTGCCAGCAGTCAGGGACAGGGCATATATGGC. The variable domain in full, completed from reference TRBV7-9 and TRBJ1-2, reads DTGVSQNPRHKITKRGQNVTFRCDPISEHNRLYWYRQTLGQGPEFLTYFQNEAQLEKSRLLSDRFSAERPKGSFSTLEIQRTEQGDSAMYLCASSQGQGIYGYTFGSGTRLTVV.

Note on this clone: The read is 3 residues too short to cover the CDR3 end, so that end is filled in from the germline J gene. The V gene is TRBV7-9, the J gene TRBJ1-1; 9 bases are a match to TRBD1. The J segment lost 7 bases and the V segment lost 4 bases, leaving 10 bases of the junction unmatched. Germline V gives CDR1 SEHNR, CDR2 FQNEAQ (reference sequence). CDR3 size: 15 residues. Incomplete CDR3 DNA: TGTGCCAGCAGCTCTAAGGTCCGACAGGGGGTTGAA. Amino acid sequence: CASSSKVRQGVE. The full-length CDR3 reads as CASSSKVRQGVEAFF.

For this clone: The read ends 3 residues early relative to the CDR3; the germline J gene fills the gap. V gene TRBV18 combines with J gene TRBJ2-6, with D perhaps matching TRBD2 (7 bases). Germline CDR1 and CDR2: KGHSH and LQKENI. The CDR3 extends over 15 amino acids. The germline V and J ends were trimmed by 6 bases and 2 bases, with 11 bases remaining between them. Partial CDR3 DNA: TGTGCCAGCTCGGAAGGGGGGGCTGGGGCCAACGTC. Its translation is CASSEGGAGANV. The full CDR3 protein reads CASSEGGAGANVLTF.

Of note for this clone: The read terminates 3 residues before the CDR3 end, so the remaining end is supplied by the germline J gene. V gene TRBV6-4 combines with J gene TRBJ1-6; TRBD1 matches 11 bases. Germline CDR1 is MRHNA and CDR2 is SNTAGT. V trimming: 7 bases; J trimming: 7 bases; junction bases outside the gene matches: 9. The CDR3 has 16 residues. Here the CDR3 reads CASTGSRDRGNSPLHF. The covered CDR3 bases are TGTGCCAGCACCGGCAGTAGGGACAGGGGGAATTCACCC.

Remarks on this clone: Sequencing ends 3 residues short of the CDR3 end; the germline J gene provides the rest. V gene TRBV18 combines with J gene TRBJ1-2, with 8 bases lining up with TRBD1. This CDR3 comprises 15 residues. The germline V gene has CDR1 KGHSH and CDR2 LQKENI. Unmatched junction bases numbered 6, after V lost 4 bases and J lost 2 bases. CDR3: CASSQTGTGNYGYTF. The sequenced part of the CDR3 DNA is TGTGCCAGCTCACAAACCGGGACAGGCAACTATGGC.

About this clone: The read terminates 3 residues before the CDR3 end, so the remaining end is supplied by the germline J gene. The chain couples TRBV18 to TRBJ1-1; weak D call: TRBD1 (6 bases). The germline V and J ends were trimmed by 3 bases and 2 bases, with 13 bases remaining between them. Germline CDR1 KGHSH, CDR2 LQKENI. The CDR3 length is 15 residues. CDR3 DNA, as far as it was read: TGTGCCAGCTCACCCATTCCGGACAGTAACACTGAA. Translation gives CASSPIPDSNTE. The CDR3 as a whole reads CASSPIPDSNTEAFF.